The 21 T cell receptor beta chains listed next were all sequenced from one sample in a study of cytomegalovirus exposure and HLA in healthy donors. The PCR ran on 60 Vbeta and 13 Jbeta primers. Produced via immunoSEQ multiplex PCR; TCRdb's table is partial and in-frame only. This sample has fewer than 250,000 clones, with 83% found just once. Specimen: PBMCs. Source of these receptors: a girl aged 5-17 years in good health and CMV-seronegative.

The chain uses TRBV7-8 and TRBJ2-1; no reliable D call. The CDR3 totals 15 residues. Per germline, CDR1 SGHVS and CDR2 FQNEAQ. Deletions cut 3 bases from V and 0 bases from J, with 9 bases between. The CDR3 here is CASSFQVSSYNEQFF. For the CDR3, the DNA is TGTGCCAGCAGCTTCCAGGTGAGCTCCTACAATGAGCAGTTCTTC.

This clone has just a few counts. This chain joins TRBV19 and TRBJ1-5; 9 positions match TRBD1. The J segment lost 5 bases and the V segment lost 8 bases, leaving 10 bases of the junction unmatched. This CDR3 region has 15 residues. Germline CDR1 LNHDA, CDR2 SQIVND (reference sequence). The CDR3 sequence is CASEHPGTGYQPQHF. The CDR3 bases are TGTGCCAGTGAACACCCGGGGACAGGGTATCAGCCCCAGCATTTT.

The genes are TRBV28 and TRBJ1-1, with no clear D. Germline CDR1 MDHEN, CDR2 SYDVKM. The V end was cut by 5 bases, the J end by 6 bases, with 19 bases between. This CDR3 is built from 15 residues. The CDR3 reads CASSLGGLYFAEAFF. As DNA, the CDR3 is TGTGCCAGCAGTCTCGGAGGGCTTTATTTCGCTGAAGCTTTCTTT.

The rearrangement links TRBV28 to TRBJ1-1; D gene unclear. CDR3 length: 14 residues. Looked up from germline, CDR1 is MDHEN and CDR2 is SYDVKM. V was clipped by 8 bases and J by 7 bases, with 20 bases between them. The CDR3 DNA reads TGTGCCAGCCGCGCGCATGACTTTTTACGTGAAGCTTTCTTT. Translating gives CASRAHDFLREAFF.

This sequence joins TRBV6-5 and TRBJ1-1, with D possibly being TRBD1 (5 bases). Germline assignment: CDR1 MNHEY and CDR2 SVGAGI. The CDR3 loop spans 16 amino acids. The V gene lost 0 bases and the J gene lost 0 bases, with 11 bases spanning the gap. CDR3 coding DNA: TGTGCCAGCAGTTACTCGTTGACAGAAATGAACACTGAAGCTTTCTTT. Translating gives CASSYSLTEMNTEAFF.

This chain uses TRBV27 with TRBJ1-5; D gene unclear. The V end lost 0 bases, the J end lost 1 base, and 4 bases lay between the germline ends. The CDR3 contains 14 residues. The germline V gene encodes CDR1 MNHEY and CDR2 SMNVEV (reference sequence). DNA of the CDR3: TGTGCCAGCAGTTTATCCTACAGCAATCAGCCCCAGCATTTT. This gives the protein CASSLSYSNQPQHF.

CDR3: CASRSTVETQYF. Here the CDR3 DNA reads TGTGCCAGCAGAAGCACGGTAGAGACCCAGTACTTC. The V call is TRBV6-5, the J call TRBJ2-5; D unclear. The CDR3 totals 12 residues. Looked up from germline, CDR1 is MNHEY and CDR2 is SVGAGI. V lost 6 bases and J 4 bases, leaving 9 bases between the germline ends.

CDR3 coding DNA: TGTGCCAGCAGCTTAGGTCGCTTTAAGACATTCCCGCCCCATGAGCAGTTCTTC. Encoded protein: CASSLGRFKTFPPHEQFF. This rearrangement joins TRBV11-2 to TRBJ2-1; D remains unclear. From germline, CDR1 is SGHAT and CDR2 FQNNGV. This CDR3 is built from 18 residues. Trimming pared 1 base from V and 8 bases from J, leaving 24 bases between. The full variable domain, completed using reference TRBV11-2 and TRBJ2-1, is EAGVAQSPRYKIIEKRQSVAFWCNPISGHATLYWYQQILGQGPKLLIQFQNNGVVDDSQLPKDRFSAERLKGVDSTLKIQPAKLEDSAVYLCASSLGRFKTFPPHEQFFGPGTRLTVL.

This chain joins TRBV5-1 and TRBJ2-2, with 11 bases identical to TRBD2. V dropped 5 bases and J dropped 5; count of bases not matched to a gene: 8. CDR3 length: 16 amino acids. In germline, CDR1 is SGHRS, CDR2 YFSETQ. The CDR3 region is CASRLLAGVGTGELFF. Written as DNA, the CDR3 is TGCGCCAGCAGATTACTAGCGGGAGTCGGTACCGGGGAGCTGTTTTTT.

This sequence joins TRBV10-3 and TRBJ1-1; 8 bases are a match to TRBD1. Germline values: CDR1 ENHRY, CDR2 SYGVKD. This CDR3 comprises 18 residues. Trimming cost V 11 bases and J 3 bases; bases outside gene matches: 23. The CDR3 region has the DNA TGTGCCGGGGGTGGCCAGGGGGCTAGTAAGCCTCTTGACACTGAAGCTTTCTTT. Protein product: CAGGGQGASKPLDTEAFF.

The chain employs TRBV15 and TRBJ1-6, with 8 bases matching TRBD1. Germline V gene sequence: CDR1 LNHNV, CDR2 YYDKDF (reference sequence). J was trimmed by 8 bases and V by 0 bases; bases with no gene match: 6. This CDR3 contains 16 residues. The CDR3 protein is CATSRDIRGRDSPLHF. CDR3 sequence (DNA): TGTGCCACCAGCAGAGATATCAGGGGGCGCGATTCACCCCTCCACTTT.

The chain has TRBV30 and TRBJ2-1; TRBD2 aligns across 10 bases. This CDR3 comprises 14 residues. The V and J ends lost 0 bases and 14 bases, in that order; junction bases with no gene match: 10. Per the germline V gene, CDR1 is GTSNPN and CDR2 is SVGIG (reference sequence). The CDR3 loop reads CAWSVPSGRFPEFF. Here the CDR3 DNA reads TGTGCCTGGAGTGTACCTAGCGGGAGATTTCCGGAGTTCTTC.

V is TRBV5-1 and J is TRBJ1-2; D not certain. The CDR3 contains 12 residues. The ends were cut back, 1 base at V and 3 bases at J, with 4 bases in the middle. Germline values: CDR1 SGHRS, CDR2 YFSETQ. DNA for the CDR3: TGCGCCAGCAGCTTGCTAGACTATGGCTACACCTTC. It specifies CASSLLDYGYTF.

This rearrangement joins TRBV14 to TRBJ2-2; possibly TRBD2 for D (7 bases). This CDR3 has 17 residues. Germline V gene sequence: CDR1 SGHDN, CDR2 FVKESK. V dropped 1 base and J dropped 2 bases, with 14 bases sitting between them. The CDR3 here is CASSQAWGGHNTGELFF. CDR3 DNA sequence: TGTGCCAGCAGCCAAGCCTGGGGGGGGCACAACACCGGGGAGCTGTTTTTT.

CDR3 sequence (DNA): TGCAGCGTTGAAGGCAGACCTAGGGCTTTCTTT. Its protein product is CSVEGRPRAFF. The chain carries TRBV29-1 and TRBJ1-1; D remains unclear. V gave up 1 base and J gave up 11 bases, with 11 bases separating them. The germline CDR1 and CDR2 sequences are SQVTM and ANQGSEA. This CDR3 comprises 11 residues.

The CDR3 sequence: CASSTTGGGSYEQYF. The CDR3 region has the DNA TGTGCCAGCAGCACGACAGGGGGCGGTTCCTACGAGCAGTACTTC. This rearrangement joins TRBV7-2 to TRBJ2-5, with 10 bases fitting TRBD1. The J call could be wrong; TRBJ2-7 is a better fit for the DNA end. The CDR3 runs 15 residues. CDR1 and CDR2 from the germline V gene are SGHTA and FQGNSA.

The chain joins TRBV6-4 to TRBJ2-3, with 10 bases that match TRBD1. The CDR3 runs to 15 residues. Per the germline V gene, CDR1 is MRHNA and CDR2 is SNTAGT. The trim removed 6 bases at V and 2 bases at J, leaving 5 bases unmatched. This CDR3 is CASRDRGRNTDTQYF. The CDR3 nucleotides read TGTGCCAGCAGAGACAGGGGGCGTAACACAGATACGCAGTATTTT.

DNA for the CDR3: TGTGCCAGCAGTTTAGAGGCAGGGTTGTTAGTCGCTGAAGCTTTCTTT. Its protein is CASSLEAGLLVAEAFF. J is TRBJ1-1 and V is TRBV28; a possible D gene is TRBD1 (5 bases). Germline V gives CDR1 MDHEN, CDR2 SYDVKM. The CDR3 runs to 16 residues. V shed 2 bases and J shed 6 bases, with 19 bases lying between them.

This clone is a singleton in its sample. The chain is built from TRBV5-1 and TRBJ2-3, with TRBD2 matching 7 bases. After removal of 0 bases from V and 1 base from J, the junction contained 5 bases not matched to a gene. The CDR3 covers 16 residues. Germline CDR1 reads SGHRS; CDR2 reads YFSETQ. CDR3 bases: TGCGCCAGCAGCTTGGGGCTGAGCGGGGGCACAGATACGCAGTATTTT. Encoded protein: CASSLGLSGGTDTQYF.

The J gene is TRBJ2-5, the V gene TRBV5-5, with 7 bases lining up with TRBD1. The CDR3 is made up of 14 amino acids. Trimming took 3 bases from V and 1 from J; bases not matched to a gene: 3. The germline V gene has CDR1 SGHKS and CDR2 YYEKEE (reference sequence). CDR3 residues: CASSWTGTQETQYF. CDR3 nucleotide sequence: TGTGCCAGCAGCTGGACAGGAACCCAAGAGACCCAGTACTTC.

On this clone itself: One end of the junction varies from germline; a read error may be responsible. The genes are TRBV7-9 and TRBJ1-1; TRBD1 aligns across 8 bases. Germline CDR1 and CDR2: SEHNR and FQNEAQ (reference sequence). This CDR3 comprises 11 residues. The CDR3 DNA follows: TGTTCCAGCAGTGGACAGGGCGAAGCTTTCTTT. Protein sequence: CSSSGQGEAFF.